The entry that follows covers one T cell receptor (beta chain) sequence. Its antigen remains unknown. This specimen comes from a study of chemoradiotherapy in HPV16-positive cancers. Points from the study as a whole: Candidate HPV-specific clones and E7-related TCR motifs grew in tumor during treatment. For HPV16-positive patients, expanding HPV-responsive T cells associated with longer recurrence-free survival. The functional HPV-specific definition rests on just two HPV16-positive patients.

The protocol was immunoSEQ multiplex PCR, while the TCRdb copy is restricted to in-frame clones and leaves out a portion. The repertoire holds about 14,000 clones, with around 90% as singletons. V shed 7 bases and J 5 bases; nucleotides not matched to a gene: 7. This CDR3 contains 14 residues. The germline gives CDR1 SGHRS, CDR2 YFSETQ. Here the sequenced sample was blood, taken from a patient who underwent chemoradiotherapy. This clonotype was sampled from a human donor with HPV-associated anogenital cancer. The rearrangement uses TRBV5-1 and TRBJ2-1; 9 bases match TRBD2. The CDR3 DNA is TGCGCCAGCTCAATTGCGGGGGGGGACAATGAGCAGTTCTTC. As protein: CASSIAGGDNEQFF.